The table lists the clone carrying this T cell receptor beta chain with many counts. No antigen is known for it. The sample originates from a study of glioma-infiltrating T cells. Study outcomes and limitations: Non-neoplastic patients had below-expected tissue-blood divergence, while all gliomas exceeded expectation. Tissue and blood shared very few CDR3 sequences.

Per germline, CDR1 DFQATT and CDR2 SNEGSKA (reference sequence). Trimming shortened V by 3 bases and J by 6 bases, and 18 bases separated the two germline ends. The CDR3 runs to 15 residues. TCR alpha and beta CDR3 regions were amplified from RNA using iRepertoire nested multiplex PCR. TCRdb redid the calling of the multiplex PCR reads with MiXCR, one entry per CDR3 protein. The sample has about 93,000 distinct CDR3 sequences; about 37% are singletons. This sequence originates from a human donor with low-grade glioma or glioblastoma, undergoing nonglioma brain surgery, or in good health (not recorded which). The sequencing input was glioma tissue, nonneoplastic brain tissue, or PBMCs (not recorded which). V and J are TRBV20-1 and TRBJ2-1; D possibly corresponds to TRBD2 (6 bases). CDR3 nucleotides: TGCAGTGCTAGTTCCATCAGCGGGTTCTTCAATGAGCAGTTCTTC. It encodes CSASSISGFFNEQFF.